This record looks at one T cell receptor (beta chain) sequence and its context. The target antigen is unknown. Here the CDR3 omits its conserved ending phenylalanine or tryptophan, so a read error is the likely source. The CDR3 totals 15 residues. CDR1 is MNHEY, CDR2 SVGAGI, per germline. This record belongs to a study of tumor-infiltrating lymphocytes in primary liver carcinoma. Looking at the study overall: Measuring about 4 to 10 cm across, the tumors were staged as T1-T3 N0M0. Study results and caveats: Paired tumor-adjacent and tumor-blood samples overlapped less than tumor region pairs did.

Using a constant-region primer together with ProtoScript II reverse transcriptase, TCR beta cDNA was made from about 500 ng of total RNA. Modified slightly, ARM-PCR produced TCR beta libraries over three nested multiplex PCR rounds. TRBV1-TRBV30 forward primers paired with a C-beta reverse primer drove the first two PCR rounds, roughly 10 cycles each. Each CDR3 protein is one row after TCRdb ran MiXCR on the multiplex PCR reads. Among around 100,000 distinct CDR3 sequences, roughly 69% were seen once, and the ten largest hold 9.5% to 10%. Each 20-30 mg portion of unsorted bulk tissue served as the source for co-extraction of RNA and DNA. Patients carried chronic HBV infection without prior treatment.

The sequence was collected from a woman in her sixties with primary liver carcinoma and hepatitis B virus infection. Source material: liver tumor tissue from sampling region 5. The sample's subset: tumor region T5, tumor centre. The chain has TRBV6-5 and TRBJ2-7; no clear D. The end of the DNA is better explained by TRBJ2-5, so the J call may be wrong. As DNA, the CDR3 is TGTTCCAGCAGTCCCATGAGGTACATTGGAGAGACCCAGTACTTA. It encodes CSSSPMRYIGETQYL.